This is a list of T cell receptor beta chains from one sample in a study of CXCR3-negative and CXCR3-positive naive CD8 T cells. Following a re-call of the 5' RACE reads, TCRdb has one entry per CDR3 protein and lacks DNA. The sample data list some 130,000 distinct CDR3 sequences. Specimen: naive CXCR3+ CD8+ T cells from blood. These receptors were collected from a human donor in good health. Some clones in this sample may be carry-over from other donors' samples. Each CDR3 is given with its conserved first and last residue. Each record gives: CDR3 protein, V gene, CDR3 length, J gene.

CDR3aa: CASGGTGTYYGYTF
v_gene: TRBV12-3/TRBV12-4
len: 14
j_gene: TRBJ1-2

CDR3aa: CASTAENYEQYF
v_gene: TRBV19
len: 12
j_gene: TRBJ2-7

CDR3aa: CSAQEGRNYEQYF
v_gene: TRBV29-1
len: 13
j_gene: TRBJ2-7

CDR3aa: CASSLRSRFYEQYF
v_gene: TRBV23-1
len: 14
j_gene: TRBJ2-7

CDR3aa: CASSLVATPNNEQFF
v_gene: TRBV7-2
len: 15
j_gene: TRBJ2-1

CDR3aa: CASSLGPGPEAFF
v_gene: TRBV7-9
len: 13
j_gene: TRBJ1-1

CDR3aa: CASSYSNQNTGELFF
v_gene: TRBV6-6
len: 15
j_gene: TRBJ2-2

CDR3aa: CASSQTRASGQVNYGYTF
v_gene: TRBV4-3
len: 18
j_gene: TRBJ1-2

CDR3aa: CASSVESTGLAKNIQYF
v_gene: TRBV9
len: 17
j_gene: TRBJ2-4

CDR3aa: CASSPPDSNQPQHF
v_gene: TRBV19
len: 14
j_gene: TRBJ1-5

CDR3aa: CSARGATSGAYIDTQYF
v_gene: TRBV20-1
len: 17
j_gene: TRBJ2-3

CDR3aa: CASRETSGGISETQYF
v_gene: TRBV12-3/TRBV12-4
len: 16
j_gene: TRBJ2-5

CDR3aa: CSVLGNQETQYF
v_gene: TRBV29-1
len: 12
j_gene: TRBJ2-5

CDR3aa: CASIRGNTEAFF
v_gene: TRBV6-6
len: 12
j_gene: TRBJ1-1

CDR3aa: CASSYRVRNTGELFF
v_gene: TRBV28
len: 15
j_gene: TRBJ2-2

CDR3aa: CASSFTSSYEQYF
v_gene: TRBV7-2
len: 13
j_gene: TRBJ2-7

CDR3aa: CSVETGLYYGYTF
v_gene: TRBV29-1
len: 13
j_gene: TRBJ1-2

CDR3aa: CASSQDVYSGNTIYF
v_gene: TRBV4-3
len: 15
j_gene: TRBJ1-3

CDR3aa: CASSYSTVLGKAGGSYNEKFF
v_gene: TRBV6-2/TRBV6-3
len: 21
j_gene: TRBJ2-1

CDR3aa: CSARSSGESGEQYF
v_gene: TRBV20-1
len: 14
j_gene: TRBJ2-7

CDR3aa: CASSSLGDNEQFF
v_gene: TRBV5-1
len: 13
j_gene: TRBJ2-1

CDR3aa: CASSYTPGPTEAFF
v_gene: TRBV6-2/TRBV6-3
len: 14
j_gene: TRBJ1-1

CDR3aa: CASSLEGTGFDEQFF
v_gene: TRBV7-9
len: 15
j_gene: TRBJ2-1

CDR3aa: CASTSGTGGVGELFF
v_gene: TRBV27
len: 15
j_gene: TRBJ2-2

CDR3aa: CASSPDRAMETQYF
v_gene: TRBV7-9
len: 14
j_gene: TRBJ2-5

CDR3aa: CASSRPSGSSYNEQFF
v_gene: TRBV7-9
len: 16
j_gene: TRBJ2-1

CDR3aa: CASSLVGHSADTQYF
v_gene: TRBV7-2
len: 15
j_gene: TRBJ2-3

CDR3aa: CASSYVTGDDYGYTF
v_gene: TRBV6-2/TRBV6-3
len: 15
j_gene: TRBJ1-2

CDR3aa: CSVGSPGGRNNEQFF
v_gene: TRBV29-1
len: 15
j_gene: TRBJ2-1

CDR3aa: CASSYSRVAAHLETQYF
v_gene: TRBV6-6
len: 17
j_gene: TRBJ2-5

CDR3aa: CASSSPPGAANYGYTF
v_gene: TRBV7-9
len: 16
j_gene: TRBJ1-2

CDR3aa: CASSPTDGNNYNEQFF
v_gene: TRBV7-9
len: 16
j_gene: TRBJ2-1

CDR3aa: CAISQTKIYEQYF
v_gene: TRBV10-3
len: 13
j_gene: TRBJ2-7

CDR3aa: CASRSTGELFF
v_gene: TRBV7-8
len: 11
j_gene: TRBJ2-2

CDR3aa: CASSYPGQITEAFF
v_gene: TRBV12-3/TRBV12-4
len: 14
j_gene: TRBJ1-1

CDR3aa: CASSLGPGSSYEQYF
v_gene: TRBV7-3
len: 15
j_gene: TRBJ2-7

CDR3aa: CATSGGREIYEQYF
v_gene: TRBV6-4
len: 14
j_gene: TRBJ2-7

CDR3aa: CASSAVTGSEAFF
v_gene: TRBV5-1
len: 13
j_gene: TRBJ1-1

CDR3aa: CSVSPFGANSYEQYF
v_gene: TRBV20-1
len: 15
j_gene: TRBJ2-7

CDR3aa: CSAETLRSSYNEQFF
v_gene: TRBV29-1
len: 15
j_gene: TRBJ2-1

CDR3aa: CASSAFGPTGGYEQYF
v_gene: TRBV6-5
len: 16
j_gene: TRBJ2-7

CDR3aa: CAISESLAGAGYNEQFF
v_gene: TRBV10-3
len: 17
j_gene: TRBJ2-1